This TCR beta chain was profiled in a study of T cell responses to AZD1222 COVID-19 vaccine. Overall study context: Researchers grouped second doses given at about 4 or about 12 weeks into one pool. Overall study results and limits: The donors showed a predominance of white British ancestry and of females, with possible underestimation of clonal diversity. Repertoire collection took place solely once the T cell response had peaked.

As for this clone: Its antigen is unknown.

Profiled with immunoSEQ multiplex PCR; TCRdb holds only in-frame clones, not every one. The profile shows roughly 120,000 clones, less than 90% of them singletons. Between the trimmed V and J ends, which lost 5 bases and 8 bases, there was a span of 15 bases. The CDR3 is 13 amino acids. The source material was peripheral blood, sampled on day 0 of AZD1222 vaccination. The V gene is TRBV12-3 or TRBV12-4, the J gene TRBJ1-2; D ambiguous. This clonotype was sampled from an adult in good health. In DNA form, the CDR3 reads TGTGCCAGCAGTCGAACAAAAAGAGCCGGCTACACCTTC. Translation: CASSRTKRAGYTF.